This T cell receptor beta chain was sequenced in a study of HIV-infected children after antiretroviral therapy interruption. About the research overall: Children's median ages were about 9.5 years and 8 years by group. Most children had recorded EBV and CMV exposure. Samples from the continuous-treatment group were taken at weeks 0, 48 and 150.

Unique molecular identifiers were included in an RNA-based 3' RACE TCR library. TCRdb reprocessed the 3' RACE reads via MiXCR and lists one record per CDR3 protein. The repertoire holds 30,000 to 50,000 distinct CDR3 sequences, with approximately 7% as singletons. Notes on the study in general: The Gini coefficient of naive CD4+ repertoires rose, returning to baseline by 3 years.

As for treatment: PENTA 11 planned treatment interruption arm or continuous ART arm. This clonotype came up many times. What it recognizes is unknown. Germline assignment: CDR1 DFQATT and CDR2 SNEGSKA (reference sequence). This CDR3 has 13 amino acids. V shed 3 bases, J shed 3 bases, and the junction held 4 bases outside the gene matches. Here the sequenced sample was CD45RA+ CD4+ T cells from PBMCs, pooled from several time points, taken from a donor given antiretroviral therapy, either interrupted or continuous. Specified subset: naive CD4+ CD45RA+ CD45RO- T cells. The TCR was taken from a pool of human donors with HIV. The chain uses TRBV20-1 and TRBJ2-5; 7 bases are a match to TRBD1. CDR3 region: CSARRQGKETQYF. In DNA, the CDR3 is TGCAGTGCTAGGAGACAGGGCAAAGAGACCCAGTACTTC.